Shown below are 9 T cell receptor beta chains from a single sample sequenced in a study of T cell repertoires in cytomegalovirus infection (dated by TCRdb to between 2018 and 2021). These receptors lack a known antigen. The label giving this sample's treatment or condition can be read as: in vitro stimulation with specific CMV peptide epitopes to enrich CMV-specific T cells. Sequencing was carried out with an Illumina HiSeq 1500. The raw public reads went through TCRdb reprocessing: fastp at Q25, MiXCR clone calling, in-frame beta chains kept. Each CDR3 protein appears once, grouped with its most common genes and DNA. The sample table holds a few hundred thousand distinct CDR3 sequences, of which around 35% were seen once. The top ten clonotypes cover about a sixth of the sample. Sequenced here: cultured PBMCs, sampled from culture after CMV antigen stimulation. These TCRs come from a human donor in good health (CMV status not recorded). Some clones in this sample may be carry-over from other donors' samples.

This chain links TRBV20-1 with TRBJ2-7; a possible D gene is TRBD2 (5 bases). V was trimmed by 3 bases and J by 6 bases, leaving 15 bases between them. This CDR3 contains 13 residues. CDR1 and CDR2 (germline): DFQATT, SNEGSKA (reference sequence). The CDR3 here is CSASRGMSGEQYF. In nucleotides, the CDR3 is TGCAGTGCTAGTCGGGGAATGAGCGGCGAGCAGTACTTC.

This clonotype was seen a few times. The CDR3 reads CASSPMSRTVNSGANVLTF. The CDR3 nucleotides are TGTGCCAGCTCACCTATGAGTAGGACAGTGAACTCTGGGGCCAACGTCCTGACTTTC. The rearrangement links TRBV18 to TRBJ2-6, with D perhaps matching TRBD1 (6 bases). Germline V gene data show CDR1 as KGHSH and CDR2 as LQKENI. Trimming removed 3 bases at V and 0 bases at J, with 18 bases between. The CDR3 extends over 19 amino acids.

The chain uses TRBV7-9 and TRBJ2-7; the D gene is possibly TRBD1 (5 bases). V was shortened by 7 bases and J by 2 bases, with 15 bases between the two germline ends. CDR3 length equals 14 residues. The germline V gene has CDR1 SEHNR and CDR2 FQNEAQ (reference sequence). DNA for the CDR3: TGTGCCAGCACCCAAGGACACCTAGCCTACGAGCAGTACTTC. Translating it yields CASTQGHLAYEQYF.

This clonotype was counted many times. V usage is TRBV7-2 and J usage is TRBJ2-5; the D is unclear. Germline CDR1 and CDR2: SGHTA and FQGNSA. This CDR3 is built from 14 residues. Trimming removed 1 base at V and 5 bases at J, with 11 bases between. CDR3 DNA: TGTGCCAGCAGCTTAGTGGTAGGGTGGGAGACCCAGTACTTC. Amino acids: CASSLVVGWETQYF.

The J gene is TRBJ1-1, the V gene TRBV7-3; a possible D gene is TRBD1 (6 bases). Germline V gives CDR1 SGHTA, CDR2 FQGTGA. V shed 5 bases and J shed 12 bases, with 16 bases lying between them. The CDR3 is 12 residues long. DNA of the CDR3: TGTGCCAGCAGCACCCAACAGGGCGGGACTTTCTTT. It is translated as CASSTQQGGTFF.

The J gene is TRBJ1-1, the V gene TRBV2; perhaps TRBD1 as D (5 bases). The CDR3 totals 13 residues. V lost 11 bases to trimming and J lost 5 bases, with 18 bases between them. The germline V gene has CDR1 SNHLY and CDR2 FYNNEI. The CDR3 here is CAAPGAGGTEAFF. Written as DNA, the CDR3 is TGTGCCGCCCCCGGGGCAGGTGGAACTGAAGCTTTCTTT.

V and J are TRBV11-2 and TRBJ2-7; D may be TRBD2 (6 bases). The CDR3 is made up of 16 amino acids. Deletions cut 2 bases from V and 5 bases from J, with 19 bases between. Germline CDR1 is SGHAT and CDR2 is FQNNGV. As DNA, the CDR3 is TGTGCCAGCAGCTTAACGGCGGGGAGCCATTCCAACGAGCAGTACTTC. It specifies CASSLTAGSHSNEQYF.

The chain's CDR3 is CASSLRQGVSYGYTF. The CDR3 DNA reads as TGTGCCAGCAGCCTACGACAGGGTGTGAGCTATGGCTACACCTTC. This chain connects TRBV5-5 to TRBJ1-2; TRBD1 aligns across 7 bases. This CDR3 spans 15 amino acids. V was clipped by 4 bases and J by 4 bases; unmatched bases: 10. Germline assignment: CDR1 SGHKS and CDR2 YYEKEE (reference sequence).

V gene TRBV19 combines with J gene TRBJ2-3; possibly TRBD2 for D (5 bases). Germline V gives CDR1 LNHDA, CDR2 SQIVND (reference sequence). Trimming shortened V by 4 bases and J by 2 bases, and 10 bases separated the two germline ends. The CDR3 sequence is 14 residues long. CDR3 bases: TGTGCCAGTAGTACCAGCGGAAACACAGATACGCAGTATTTT. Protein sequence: CASSTSGNTDTQYF.